Following are 25 T cell receptor beta chains from one sample sequenced in a study of blood T cell repertoires in COVID-19. Assay used: immunoSEQ multiplex PCR; TCRdb lists only in-frame clones, some missing. The sample shows hundreds of thousands of clones, 80% to 90% of them seen only once. Sequencing was carried out using PBMCs or T cells enriched from blood (not recorded which). These receptors all stem from a man aged 18 to 30 who had recovered from COVID-19.

This clone was picked up one time. V is TRBV24-1 and J is TRBJ2-7; 7 nucleotides line up with TRBD1. The CDR3 extends over 15 amino acids. Germline V gene data show CDR1 as KGHDR and CDR2 as SFDVKD. J gave up 6 bases and V 0 bases, and 7 bases lay outside the gene matches. CDR3 DNA: TGTGCCACCAGTGATTTGTCACAGGGGTTGGGCGAGCAGTACTTC. Residues: CATSDLSQGLGEQYF.

CDR3 bases: TGTGCCAGCAGAACAGGTGATAATTCACCCCTCCACTTT. This translates into CASRTGDNSPLHF. The gene calls are TRBV12-3 or TRBV12-4 and TRBJ1-6; D possibly corresponds to TRBD1 (5 bases). V lost 6 bases and J lost 5, with 8 bases in between. The CDR3 extends over 13 amino acids.

This sequence joins TRBV15 and TRBJ2-1; D perhaps matches TRBD2 (6 bases). CDR1 and CDR2 (germline): LNHNV, YYDKDF (reference sequence). The V gene lost 0 bases and the J gene lost 8 bases, with 8 bases spanning the gap. The CDR3 is made up of 13 amino acids. The CDR3: CATSRDRGYEQFF. The CDR3 DNA is TGTGCCACCAGCAGAGATCGGGGGTATGAGCAGTTCTTC.

This sequence joins TRBV6-1 and TRBJ2-2, with D tentatively TRBD1 (6 bases). The CDR3 consists of 14 residues. With 1 base removed from V and 6 bases from J, the gap between germline ends came to 9 bases. Germline V CDR1 and CDR2: MNHNS, SASEGT. CDR3 bases: TGTGCCAGCAGTGAAGGGGGGCGGTCCGGGGAGCTGTTTTTT. Encoded protein: CASSEGGRSGELFF.

The chain employs TRBV7-9 and TRBJ2-7, with 7 bases matching TRBD2. The CDR3 length is 16 residues. Germline V gene data show CDR1 as SEHNR and CDR2 as FQNEAQ (reference sequence). V trimming: 5 bases; J trimming: 6 bases; junction bases outside the gene matches: 16. This CDR3 reads CASSPTVGRESTEQYF. DNA of the CDR3: TGTGCCAGCAGCCCCACGGTAGGGCGGGAGTCGACCGAGCAGTACTTC. The variable domain in full, with the rest retrieved from reference TRBV7-9 and TRBJ2-7, is DTGVSQNPRHKITKRGQNVTFRCDPISEHNRLYWYRQTLGQGPEFLTYFQNEAQLEKSRLLSDRFSAERPKGSFSTLEIQRTEQGDSAMYLCASSPTVGRESTEQYFGPGTRLTVT.

The chain couples TRBV5-6 to TRBJ2-1, with TRBD2 matching over 12 bases. The CDR3 has 17 residues. Losses at the gene ends were 0 bases for V and 2 bases for J; bases not matched to a gene: 3. Germline CDR1 and CDR2: SGHDT and YYEEEE. The CDR3 region has the DNA TGTGCCAGCAGCTTGGAGCTAGCGGGAGGGCCCTACAATGAGCAGTTCTTC. Translating gives CASSLELAGGPYNEQFF.

This sequence joins TRBV10-1 and TRBJ1-4; 10 bases line up with TRBD1. The CDR3 length is 19 residues. Germline V lookup: CDR1 WNHNN, CDR2 SYGVQD (reference sequence). Trimming at V came to 2 bases and at J to 1 base, leaving 10 bases not matched to a gene. The CDR3 protein is CASSEATGTGEKTNEKLFF. CDR3 coding DNA: TGCGCCAGCAGTGAGGCCACCGGGACAGGGGAAAAAACTAATGAAAAACTGTTTTTT.

V and J are TRBV27 and TRBJ1-6; possibly TRBD1 for D (5 bases). The V end lost 3 bases, the J end lost 6 bases, and 15 bases lay between the germline ends. CDR1 and CDR2 (germline): MNHEY, SMNVEV (reference sequence). This CDR3 comprises 16 residues. The CDR3 coding sequence is TGTGCCAGCAGTTTGAGGGGAGGGGCGCGTAATTCACCCCTCCACTTT. Protein: CASSLRGGARNSPLHF.

The gene calls are TRBV6-5 and TRBJ1-1; D perhaps matches TRBD1 (5 bases). This CDR3 contains 16 residues. Germline lookup yields CDR1 MNHEY and CDR2 SVGAGI. Trimming took off 0 bases at V and 7 bases at J, with 18 bases between the two ends. CDR3: CASSYSFLGGSSEAFF. The CDR3 DNA is TGTGCCAGCAGTTACTCTTTCTTGGGGGGGAGTAGTGAAGCTTTCTTT.

This clone was observed a few times. The chain recombines TRBV25-1 with TRBJ2-7; D remains ambiguous. The CDR3 sequence is 11 residues long. V was pared by 8 bases and J by 3 bases, with 8 bases between. Germline assignment: CDR1 MGHDK and CDR2 SYGVNS. The chain's CDR3 is CASVHNYEQYF. Here the CDR3 DNA reads TGTGCCAGCGTACATAACTACGAGCAGTACTTC.

The chain couples TRBV25-1 to TRBJ2-5; 11 bases align to TRBD2. This CDR3 comprises 16 residues. The germline gives CDR1 MGHDK, CDR2 SYGVNS. V lost 4 bases, J lost 3 bases, and 7 bases stayed unmatched. The CDR3 protein is CASSGGTSGLEETQYF. The CDR3 coding sequence is TGTGCCAGCAGTGGAGGGACTAGCGGCCTAGAAGAGACCCAGTACTTC. Full variable domain (remainder filled in from reference TRBV25-1 and TRBJ2-5): EADIYQTPRYLVIGTGKKITLECSQTMGHDKMYWYQQDPGMELHLIHYSYGVNSTEKGDLSSESTVSRIRTEHFPLTLESARPSHTSQYLCASSGGTSGLEETQYFGPGTRLLVL.

V is TRBV5-1 and J is TRBJ2-2; no clear D. This CDR3 is 16 amino acids long. Trimming left V 1 base short and J 2 bases short, with 12 bases between. Germline lookup yields CDR1 SGHRS and CDR2 YFSETQ. The chain's CDR3 is CASSLPSGANTGELFF. The CDR3, as DNA: TGCGCCAGCAGCTTGCCCTCCGGAGCCAACACCGGGGAGCTGTTTTTT. The full variable domain, in which reference TRBV5-1 and TRBJ2-2 provide the parts outside the CDR3, is KAGVTQTPRYLIKTRGQQVTLSCSPISGHRSVSWYQQTPGQGLQFLFEYFSETQRNKGNFPGRFSGRQFSNSRSEMNVSTLELGDSALYLCASSLPSGANTGELFFGEGSRLTVL.

The CDR3 DNA sequence: TGCGCCAGCAGCTTGGGTGGCAGTACTGGAAACACCATATATTTT. Protein: CASSLGGSTGNTIYF. This chain uses TRBV5-1 with TRBJ1-3; D remains unclear. Germline-derived CDR1 and CDR2 are SGHRS and YFSETQ. Trimming cost V 0 bases and J 2 bases, with 9 bases left between them. This CDR3 has 15 residues.

The rearrangement links TRBV18 to TRBJ2-7; D is uncertain. Per the germline V gene, CDR1 is KGHSH and CDR2 is LQKENI. V lost 3 bases and J lost 0, with 6 bases in between. CDR3 length: 13 amino acids. Here the CDR3 reads CASSPVSSYEQYF. The CDR3 DNA sequence: TGTGCCAGCTCACCGGTCAGCTCCTACGAGCAGTACTTC.

The genes are TRBV7-7 and TRBJ2-5; TRBD2 matches 7 bases. The CDR3 extends over 15 amino acids. The ends lost 2 bases at V and 4 bases at J; junction bases unmatched: 7. The V gene's germline CDR1 is SSHAT and CDR2 FNYEAQ (reference sequence). The CDR3 nucleotides are TGTGCCAGCAGCTTATTCGGGGGGACGGGAGAGACCCAGTACTTC. Protein: CASSLFGGTGETQYF.

CDR3 coding DNA: TGTGCCAGCAGCGTAGAAGGGAGCTCTGGAAACACCATATATTTT. As protein: CASSVEGSSGNTIYF. This rearrangement joins TRBV9 to TRBJ1-3; D ambiguous. The germline V gene has CDR1 SGDLS and CDR2 YYNGEE. This CDR3 contains 15 residues. Trimming removed 0 bases from V and 0 bases from J, with 7 bases in between.

This chain uses TRBV15 with TRBJ1-3; D is undetermined. V was cut by 1 base and J by 2 bases, with 6 bases left in between. The CDR3 runs 14 residues. Germline lookup yields CDR1 LNHNV and CDR2 YYDKDF (reference sequence). CDR3 DNA sequence: TGTGCCACCAGCAGAGGACACACTGGAAACACCATATATTTT. As protein: CATSRGHTGNTIYF.

The V and J genes are TRBV5-1 and TRBJ2-2; D is perhaps TRBD1 (6 bases). CDR1 and CDR2 from the germline V gene are SGHRS and YFSETQ. The CDR3 is made up of 15 amino acids. The germline V and J ends were trimmed by 6 bases and 0 bases, with 12 bases remaining between them. CDR3 protein: CASNRDVTNTGELFF. In DNA, the CDR3 is TGCGCCAGCAACAGGGACGTAACGAACACCGGGGAGCTGTTTTTT.

The rearrangement joins TRBV19 to TRBJ2-6, with no clear D. Germline V gene sequence: CDR1 LNHDA, CDR2 SQIVND (reference sequence). Between the trimmed V and J ends, which lost 9 bases and 0 bases, there was a span of 9 bases. This CDR3 spans 14 amino acids. CDR3 DNA: TGTGCCAGCACTCAGGTCTCTGGGGCCAACGTCCTGACTTTC. Translation: CASTQVSGANVLTF. Filled out from reference TRBV19 and TRBJ2-6, the complete variable domain reads DGGITQSPKYLFRKEGQNVTLSCEQNLNHDAMYWYRQDPGQGLRLIYYSQIVNDFQKGDIAEGYSVSREKKESFPLTVTSAQKNPTAFYLCASTQVSGANVLTFGAGSRLTVL.

The rearrangement joins TRBV28 to TRBJ2-7, with D hard to call. The CDR3 sequence is 13 residues long. In germline, CDR1 is MDHEN, CDR2 SYDVKM. Trimming left V 2 bases short and J 7 bases short, with 12 bases between. Here the CDR3 reads CASSLPRSREQYF. The DNA of the CDR3 is TGTGCCAGCAGTTTACCCCGCTCGAGGGAGCAGTACTTC.

This clone appeared a few times. The V gene is TRBV19, the J gene TRBJ2-2; the match to TRBD2 covers 7 bases. In germline, CDR1 is LNHDA, CDR2 SQIVND (reference sequence). Losses at the gene ends were 3 bases for V and 0 bases for J; bases not matched to a gene: 7. The length of the CDR3 is 17 residues. CDR3 sequence: CASSMIWREPNTGELFF. In DNA form, the CDR3 reads TGTGCCAGTAGTATGATATGGCGGGAGCCGAACACCGGGGAGCTGTTTTTT.

The chain is built from TRBV5-5 and TRBJ2-7; a possible D gene is TRBD2 (7 bases). The CDR3 contains 14 residues. Germline loops: CDR1 SGHKS, CDR2 YYEKEE (reference sequence). V lost 4 bases and J lost 5, with 16 bases in between. The CDR3 coding sequence is TGTGCCAGCAGCCTAGAACGGGGGGCCGACGAGCAGTACTTC. As protein: CASSLERGADEQYF. The full variable domain, in which reference TRBV5-5 and TRBJ2-7 provide the parts outside the CDR3, is DAGVTQSPTHLIKTRGQQVTLRCSPISGHKSVSWYQQVLGQGPQFIFQYYEKEERGRGNFPDRFSARQFPNYSSELNVNALLLGDSALYLCASSLERGADEQYFGPGTRLTVT.

V is TRBV29-1 and J is TRBJ2-7; D is possibly TRBD1 (6 bases). V shed 4 bases and J shed 4 bases, with 14 bases lying between them. Germline V lookup: CDR1 SQVTM, CDR2 ANQGSEA. The CDR3 consists of 13 residues. In DNA form, the CDR3 reads TGCAGCGTTGTTGGCAGGGGCCCGTACGAGCAGTACTTC. Its protein is CSVVGRGPYEQYF.

The count of this clone is one. The V call is TRBV2, the J call TRBJ1-4; possibly TRBD1 for D (6 bases). V was cut by 5 bases and J by 8 bases, with 15 bases left in between. There are 14 residues in the CDR3. In germline, CDR1 is SNHLY, CDR2 FYNNEI. This CDR3 reads CASSRTAEREKLFF. In DNA, the CDR3 is TGTGCCAGCAGTAGGACAGCCGAAAGGGAAAAACTGTTTTTT.

The chain has TRBV4-3 and TRBJ2-7; D possibly corresponds to TRBD1 (7 bases). The CDR3 extends over 14 amino acids. V was trimmed by 0 bases and J by 7 bases, leaving 13 bases between them. Germline lookup yields CDR1 LGHNA and CDR2 YSLEER. Written as DNA, the CDR3 is TGCGCCAGCAGCCAAGAGGAGGGGGCGCAAGAGCAGTACTTC. It translates to CASSQEEGAQEQYF.